This entry describes one T cell receptor (beta chain). Its target is not known. Sequenced by immunoSEQ multiplex PCR; TCRdb stores in-frame clones only, minus some. Here the sample spans around 120,000 clones, approximately 86% being singletons. Pooling covered second doses at about 4 or about 12 weeks. The data originate from a study of T cell responses to AZD1222 COVID-19 vaccine. V dropped 5 bases and J dropped 0; count of bases not matched to a gene: 5. The CDR3 length is 15 residues. CDR1 is SGHNT, CDR2 YYREEE, per germline (reference sequence). General study points: Spike-specific TCR breadth and depth were elevated following two AZD1222 doses.

The chain uses TRBV5-4 and TRBJ2-3, with 8 bases fitting TRBD2. This specimen was peripheral blood, taken 28 days after the second AZD1222 dose. This TCR was sampled from an adult who received the AZD1222 COVID-19 vaccine. This CDR3 reads CASRSSGESTDTQYF. The CDR3 DNA follows: TGTGCCAGCAGGAGTAGCGGGGAGAGCACAGATACGCAGTATTTT.